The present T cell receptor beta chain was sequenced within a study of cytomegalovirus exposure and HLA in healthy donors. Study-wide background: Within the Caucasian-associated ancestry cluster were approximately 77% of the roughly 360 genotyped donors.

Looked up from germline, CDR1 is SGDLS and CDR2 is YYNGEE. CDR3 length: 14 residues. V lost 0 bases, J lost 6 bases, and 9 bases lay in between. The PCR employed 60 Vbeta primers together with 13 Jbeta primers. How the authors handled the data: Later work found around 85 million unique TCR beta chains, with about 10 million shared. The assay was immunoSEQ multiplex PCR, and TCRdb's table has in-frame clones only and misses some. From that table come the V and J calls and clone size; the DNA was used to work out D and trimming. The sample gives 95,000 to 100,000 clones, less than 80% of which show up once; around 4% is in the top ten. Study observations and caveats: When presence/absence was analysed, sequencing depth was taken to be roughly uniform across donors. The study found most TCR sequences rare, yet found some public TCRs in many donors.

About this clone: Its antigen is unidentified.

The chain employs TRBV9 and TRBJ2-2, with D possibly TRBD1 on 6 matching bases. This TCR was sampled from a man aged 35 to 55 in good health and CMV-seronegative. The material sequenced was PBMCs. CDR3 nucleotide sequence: TGTGCCAGCAGCGTAGTGGGGGCGGCCGGGGAGCTGTTTTTT. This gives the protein CASSVVGAAGELFF.